Each of the 19 T cell receptor beta chains below was sequenced from the same sample in a study of human versus mouse CDR3 diversity and MHC coevolution (dated by TCRdb to the late 2010s). The receptor library was made with the immunoSEQ multiplex PCR assay. TCRdb obtained this table from immuneACCESS and retained in-frame rearrangements with V and J assigned. These tables miss some clones; where compared with another copy, unresolved V genes account for less than half of the shortfall, and the remainder is unexplained. This sample holds fewer than 80,000 clones; 85% to 95% were observed only once. The ten largest clonotypes hold around 0.15% of the sample. The sample was naive CD4+ T cells from blood. The cell subset or site label on this specimen signifies: CD45RO-negative CD62L-positive naive CD4 T cells. Source of these receptors: a person aged 25-75 years in good health.

CDR3 protein: CASSDLSGASLREQFF. CDR3 in DNA: TGTGCCAGCAGCGACCTTAGCGGGGCCTCTCTTAGGGAGCAGTTCTTC. This rearrangement joins TRBV9 to TRBJ2-1, with TRBD2 identical over 8 bases. This CDR3 spans 16 amino acids. Trimming removed 3 bases from V and 10 bases from J; junction bases left unmatched: 15. The V gene's germline CDR1 is SGDLS and CDR2 YYNGEE.

This chain connects TRBV6-4 to TRBJ2-2; 10 nucleotides align to TRBD1. The germline gives CDR1 MRHNA, CDR2 SNTAGT. The CDR3 has 16 amino acids. Trimming cost V 4 bases and J 0 bases; bases outside gene matches: 2. Here the CDR3 reads CASSAGTGANTGELFF. The CDR3 nucleotides read TGTGCCAGCAGTGCCGGGACAGGGGCGAACACCGGGGAGCTGTTTTTT.

This chain connects TRBV7-3 to TRBJ1-1, with a tentative D call TRBD1 (5 bases). In germline, CDR1 is SGHTA, CDR2 FQGTGA. This CDR3 is built from 14 residues. Trimming removed 2 bases at V and 3 bases at J, with 10 bases between. The CDR3 region has the DNA TGTGCCAGCAGCTTAGGAACAGGAGACACTGAAGCTTTCTTT. It yields the protein CASSLGTGDTEAFF.

The rearrangement links TRBV19 to TRBJ2-3; the match to TRBD2 covers 8 bases. Germline CDR1 and CDR2: LNHDA and SQIVND (reference sequence). The CDR3 spans 15 residues. V shed 6 bases, J shed 0 bases, and the junction held 5 bases outside the gene matches. CDR3 sequence reads: CASSPSGRSTDTQYF. DNA for the CDR3: TGTGCCAGTAGCCCTAGCGGGCGGAGCACAGATACGCAGTATTTT.

The chain carries TRBV28 and TRBJ2-4; possibly TRBD2 for D (6 bases). The CDR3 consists of 18 residues. Per germline, CDR1 MDHEN and CDR2 SYDVKM. Trimming shortened V by 10 bases and J by 6 bases, and 31 bases separated the two germline ends. The CDR3 nucleotides read TGTGCCATCGGGGCTTCCCGGGGGTCCCGGAGACGGGGAAACATTCAGTACTTC. Protein product: CAIGASRGSRRRGNIQYF. Supplemented by reference TRBV28 and TRBJ2-4, the full variable domain reads DVKVTQSSRYLVKRTGEKVFLECVQDMDHENMFWYRQDPGLGLRLIYFSYDVKMKEKGDIPEGYSVSREKKERFSLILESASTNQTSMYLCAIGASRGSRRRGNIQYFGAGTRLSVL.

This clone appeared once. The gene calls are TRBV5-5 and TRBJ1-3; D ambiguous. V was trimmed by 0 bases and J by 0 bases, leaving 10 bases between them. CDR1 and CDR2 (germline): SGHKS, YYEKEE (reference sequence). This CDR3 spans 16 amino acids. In nucleotides, the CDR3 is TGTGCCAGCAGCTTGGGGCCGGAGGACTCTGGAAACACCATATATTTT. Translation gives CASSLGPEDSGNTIYF.

This clone appeared once. The chain couples TRBV30 to TRBJ1-4, with 7 bases aligning to TRBD1. With V trimmed by 0 bases and J by 3 bases, 4 bases remained unmatched. Germline V lookup: CDR1 GTSNPN, CDR2 SVGIG (reference sequence). The CDR3 extends over 15 amino acids. CDR3 in amino acids: CAWSVSGQPNEKLFF. The CDR3, as DNA: TGTGCCTGGAGTGTGTCGGGACAGCCTAATGAAAAACTGTTTTTT.

CDR3 protein: CASSLTFGAMTGYEQYF. The CDR3 nucleotides read TGTGCCAGCAGCTTAACCTTTGGGGCCATGACAGGCTACGAGCAGTACTTC. The rearrangement joins TRBV7-9 to TRBJ2-7, with D perhaps TRBD1 (6 bases). The V end was cut by 2 bases, the J end by 3 bases, with 20 bases between. The CDR3 is 17 amino acids. Germline CDR1 SEHNR, CDR2 FQNEAQ (reference sequence).

The chain carries TRBV7-6 and TRBJ2-5, with 7 positions matching TRBD1. The DNA end is a closer match to TRBJ2-7, so the J assignment may be wrong. The germline CDR1 and CDR2 sequences are SGHVS and FNYEAQ. The length of the CDR3 is 13 residues. The CDR3: CASSRTGSYEQYF. The CDR3, as DNA: TGTGCCAGCAGCCGGACAGGAAGCTACGAGCAGTACTTC.

The rearrangement uses TRBV9 and TRBJ2-1, with 8 bases matching TRBD2. There are 15 residues in the CDR3. CDR1 SGDLS and CDR2 YYNGEE come from the germline V gene. The trim removed 1 base at V and 3 bases at J, leaving 3 bases unmatched. The CDR3 spells CASSVSSGGYNEQFF. The CDR3 DNA follows: TGTGCCAGCAGCGTATCCAGCGGGGGCTACAATGAGCAGTTCTTC.

This chain joins TRBV5-1 and TRBJ2-1; unclear D gene. CDR3 size: 16 residues. V was cut by 1 base and J by 10 bases, with 21 bases left in between. Germline CDR1 SGHRS, CDR2 YFSETQ. The CDR3 loop is CASSLSPGERALEQFF. CDR3 bases: TGCGCCAGCAGCTTGTCGCCGGGTGAGCGCGCGCTGGAGCAGTTCTTC.

This chain links TRBV2 with TRBJ2-3; 7 nucleotides align to TRBD2. V was pared by 4 bases and J by 1 base, with 5 bases of the junction left unmatched. The CDR3 loop spans 15 amino acids. CDR1 SNHLY and CDR2 FYNNEI come from the germline V gene. This CDR3 is CASSVDTSGTDTQYF. CDR3 sequence (DNA): TGTGCCAGCAGTGTGGACACTAGCGGCACAGATACGCAGTATTTT.

This clone was detected only a few times. The chain recombines TRBV19 with TRBJ1-2; 7 bases fit TRBD1. Germline V gene sequence: CDR1 LNHDA, CDR2 SQIVND (reference sequence). The length of the CDR3 is 14 residues. With V trimmed by 6 bases and J by 4 bases, 8 bases remained unmatched. CDR3 coding DNA: TGTGCCAGTAGGGAGGGACAGAATGCCTATGGCTACACCTTC. Protein product: CASREGQNAYGYTF.

V gene TRBV19 combines with J gene TRBJ2-1; 10 nucleotides match TRBD2. CDR3 size: 14 residues. In germline, CDR1 is LNHDA, CDR2 SQIVND (reference sequence). The trim removed 6 bases at V and 9 bases at J, leaving 8 bases unmatched. In nucleotides, the CDR3 is TGTGCCAGTAGACCTAGCGGGAGTATAGGTGAGCAGTTCTTC. Protein product: CASRPSGSIGEQFF.

The rearrangement joins TRBV5-4 to TRBJ1-2; 8 bases are shared with TRBD1. The CDR3 totals 12 residues. Germline CDR1 is SGHNT and CDR2 is YYREEE (reference sequence). J gave up 8 bases and V 4 bases, and 4 bases lay outside the gene matches. In nucleotides, the CDR3 is TGTGCCAGCAGCGCGGACAGGGCGGGCTACACCTTC. It codes for CASSADRAGYTF.

The J gene is TRBJ1-6, the V gene TRBV28, with TRBD1 identical over 12 bases. CDR1 is MDHEN and CDR2 is SYDVKM in the germline V gene. This CDR3 has 19 amino acids. Trimming cost V 5 bases and J 0 bases; bases outside gene matches: 8. CDR3 DNA: TGTGCCAGCAGTGGGACAGGGGGCATGGGAAGCTCCTATAATTCACCCCTCCACTTT. This translates into CASSGTGGMGSSYNSPLHF. The full variable domain, its missing parts supplied by reference TRBV28 and TRBJ1-6, is DVKVTQSSRYLVKRTGEKVFLECVQDMDHENMFWYRQDPGLGLRLIYFSYDVKMKEKGDIPEGYSVSREKKERFSLILESASTNQTSMYLCASSGTGGMGSSYNSPLHFGNGTRLTVT.

The chain combines TRBV10-3 with TRBJ2-5, with a tentative D call TRBD2 (5 bases). The better agreement between TRBJ2-7 and the DNA end casts doubt on the J call. Germline lookup yields CDR1 ENHRY and CDR2 SYGVKD. This CDR3 region has 13 residues. This chain's CDR3 is CAMAMEVGNEQYF. DNA for the CDR3: TGTGCCATGGCCATGGAGGTTGGAAACGAGCAGTACTTC.

The chain couples TRBV30 to TRBJ1-6, with D possibly being TRBD1 (5 bases). The CDR3 is 14 residues long. V lost 0 bases, J lost 9 bases, and 12 bases lay in between. The germline CDR1 and CDR2 sequences are GTSNPN and SVGIG (reference sequence). The CDR3 protein is CAWSVTGGTSPLHF. The CDR3 DNA reads as TGTGCCTGGAGTGTTACGGGGGGAACTTCACCCCTCCACTTT.

This clone was picked up one time. The chain recombines TRBV6-5 with TRBJ1-5; D is possibly TRBD1 (6 bases). This CDR3 comprises 13 residues. V was shortened by 6 bases and J by 2 bases, with 8 bases between the two germline ends. The germline CDR1 and CDR2 sequences are MNHEY and SVGAGI. For the CDR3, the DNA is TGTGCCAGCAGGCGGACAGGCAATCAGCCCCAGCATTTT. Translating gives CASRRTGNQPQHF.